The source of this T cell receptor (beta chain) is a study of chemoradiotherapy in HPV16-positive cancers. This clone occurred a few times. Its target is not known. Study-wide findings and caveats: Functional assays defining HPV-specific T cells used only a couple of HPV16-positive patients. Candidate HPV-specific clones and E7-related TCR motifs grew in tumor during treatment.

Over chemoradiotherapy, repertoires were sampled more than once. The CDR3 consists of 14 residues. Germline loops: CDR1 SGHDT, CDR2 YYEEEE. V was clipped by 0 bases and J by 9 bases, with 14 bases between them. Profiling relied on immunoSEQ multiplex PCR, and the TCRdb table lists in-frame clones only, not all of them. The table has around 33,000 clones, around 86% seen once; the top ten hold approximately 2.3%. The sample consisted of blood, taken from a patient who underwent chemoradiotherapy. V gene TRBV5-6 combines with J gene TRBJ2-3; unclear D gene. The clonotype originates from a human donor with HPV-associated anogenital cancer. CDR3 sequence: CASSLAGSGVTQYF. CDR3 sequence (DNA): TGTGCCAGCAGCTTGGCTGGTTCGGGCGTAACGCAGTATTTT.